The 10 T cell receptor beta chains below were found in one sample sequenced in a study of yellow fever vaccine responses in identical twins. Using its own MiXCR run on the RT-PCR reads, TCRdb lists one record per CDR3 protein. The table shows approximately 11,000 distinct CDR3 sequences, with roughly 82% occurring only once. This sample comprised T cells from blood (PBMCs), unsorted or a sorted subset (not recorded which), obtained before or after yellow fever vaccination (not recorded which). The origin of the receptors is a woman aged 18-35 years who received the yellow fever vaccine.

This clonotype was recorded once. The V and J genes are TRBV7-9 and TRBJ2-5; D possibly corresponds to TRBD1 (5 bases). The CDR3 runs to 15 residues. The germline V gene has CDR1 SEHNR and CDR2 FQNEAQ (reference sequence). The V end was cut by 2 bases, the J end by 5 bases, with 15 bases between. The CDR3 DNA reads TGTGCCAGCAGCTTACTCCAGGGTCTTGAGGAGACCCAGTACTTC. Amino acid sequence: CASSLLQGLEETQYF.

This rearrangement joins TRBV4-2 to TRBJ2-1; 8 nucleotides line up with TRBD2. The V segment lost 4 bases and the J segment 2 bases; nucleotides outside the gene matches: 7. Germline CDR1 reads LGHNA; CDR2 reads YNFKEQ. The CDR3 consists of 16 residues. The CDR3 DNA is TGTGCCAGCAGCCCAACGAGCGGGGGCGCCTACAATGAGCAGTTCTTC. Its protein product is CASSPTSGGAYNEQFF.

This clonotype is categorized as large. This chain connects TRBV12-3 or TRBV12-4 to TRBJ1-2; D not certain. V lost 7 bases and J lost 8, with 11 bases in between. The CDR3 extends over 11 amino acids. CDR3: CASTQWPGYTF. The CDR3, as DNA: TGTGCCAGCACCCAATGGCCCGGCTACACCTTC.

This CDR3 is CASSQPGAGEQFF. CDR3 coding DNA: TGTGCCAGCAGTCAACCGGGGGCTGGTGAGCAGTTCTTC. The chain uses TRBV11-1 and TRBJ2-1; perhaps D is TRBD1 or TRBD2 (6 bases each). V lost 6 bases and J lost 9, with 15 bases in between. Per germline, CDR1 SGHAT and CDR2 FQDESV (reference sequence). The CDR3 has 13 amino acids.

This chain connects TRBV2 to TRBJ2-3; tentative D call: TRBD2 (6 bases). V dropped 7 bases and J dropped 2 bases, with 13 bases sitting between them. CDR1 is SNHLY and CDR2 is FYNNEI in the germline V gene. CDR3 length: 14 residues. CDR3 sequence: CASTDGLITDTQYF. Written as DNA, the CDR3 is TGTGCCAGCACCGACGGACTAATCACAGATACGCAGTATTTT.

The gene calls are TRBV4-1 and TRBJ1-6; weak D call: TRBD1 (5 bases). Germline assignment: CDR1 MGHRA and CDR2 YSYEKL. The CDR3 covers 15 residues. V was clipped by 0 bases and J by 9 bases, with 12 bases between them. The CDR3 is CASSQDTRVVSPLHF. The CDR3 DNA is TGCGCCAGCAGCCAAGATACCAGGGTAGTTTCACCCCTCCACTTT.

The V and J genes are TRBV29-1 and TRBJ2-3; D remains ambiguous. This CDR3 has 13 amino acids. The V gene's germline CDR1 is SQVTM and CDR2 ANQGSEA. V lost 2 bases to trimming and J lost 0 bases, with 6 bases between them. DNA for the CDR3: TGCAGCGTTGAATCGACAAGCACAGATACGCAGTATTTT. This sequence encodes CSVESTSTDTQYF.

The V call is TRBV12-3 or TRBV12-4, the J call TRBJ2-2; D remains ambiguous. This CDR3 region has 13 residues. V lost 6 bases and J lost 3, with 8 bases in between. The CDR3 reads CASRESDTGELFF. CDR3 DNA sequence: TGTGCCAGCAGAGAGTCTGACACCGGGGAGCTGTTTTTT.

The V gene is TRBV29-1, the J gene TRBJ2-7; D is perhaps TRBD2 (5 bases). Germline V CDR1 and CDR2: SQVTM, ANQGSEA. The ends were cut back, 0 bases at V and 0 bases at J, with 15 bases in the middle. The CDR3 extends over 16 amino acids. CDR3 in amino acids: CSVEDHQDGDSYEQYF. CDR3 coding DNA: TGCAGCGTTGAAGATCATCAGGACGGGGACTCCTACGAGCAGTACTTC.

This chain links TRBV11-1 with TRBJ2-7, with 10 bases identical to TRBD1. The J segment lost 4 bases and the V segment lost 6 bases, leaving 6 bases of the junction unmatched. The CDR3 length is 14 residues. Germline CDR1 reads SGHAT; CDR2 reads FQDESV (reference sequence). The DNA of the CDR3 is TGTGCCAGCAGTCTCCGGGACAGGGGTTACGAGCAGTACTTC. This gives the protein CASSLRDRGYEQYF. The full variable domain, in which reference TRBV11-1 and TRBJ2-7 provide the parts outside the CDR3, is EAEVAQSPRYKITEKSQAVAFWCDPISGHATLYWYRQILGQGPELLVQFQDESVVDDSQLPKDRFSAERLKGVDSTLKIQPAELGDSAMYLCASSLRDRGYEQYFGPGTRLTVT.